The rows below give T cell receptor beta chains drawn from one sample of a study of blood T cell repertoires in COVID-19. The assay was immunoSEQ multiplex PCR, and TCRdb's table has in-frame clones only and misses some. The table records under 200,000 clones, around 87% of them present only once. Material: peripheral blood. Source of these receptors: a woman over 75 with COVID-19, enrolled during active disease. The CDR3 runs from the conserved cysteine through the conserved F or W. The order of the fields is D gene, V gene, J gene, clone size, CDR3 DNA, CDR3 protein. A D gene is named only where the DNA matches it firmly. Size tells how often a clone was seen (once, few, many) or the class of an expanded clone, and some rows leave it out.

NA	TRBV12-2	TRBJ2-7	few	TGTGCAAGTCGCTTAGCACAGAAGTCCTCCTACGAGCAGTACTTC	CASRLAQKSSYEQYF
TRBD1	TRBV19	TRBJ2-7	NA	TGTGCCAGTAGTCCCGGGACAGGGAGTCCGTACGAGCAGTACTTC	CASSPGTGSPYEQYF
TRBD1	TRBV7-3	TRBJ2-2	NA	TGTGCCAGCAGTCGGACAGGGGTTTCCACCGGGGAGCTGTTTTTT	CASSRTGVSTGELFF
TRBD2	TRBV4-3	TRBJ2-2	once	TGCGCCAGCAGCCAAGATCCTAGCGGGAGTGCCAACACCGGGGAGCTGTTTTTT	CASSQDPSGSANTGELFF
NA	TRBV21-1	TRBJ1-5	once	TGTGCCAGCAGCAAATGTGGCAGGGGGCATCGTAGCAATCAGCCCCAGCATTTT	CASSKCGRGHRSNQPQHF
TRBD2	TRBV4-2	TRBJ2-2	NA	TGTGCCAGCACGGTCCTGATTCCGGGACTAGCAAACACCGGGGAGCTGTTTTTT	CASTVLIPGLANTGELFF
TRBD1	TRBV9	TRBJ2-7	NA	TGTGCCAGCAGCGCTCATACCGGGACAGGGGGAGAGGAGCAGTACTTC	CASSAHTGTGGEEQYF
NA	TRBV5-4	TRBJ2-7	NA	TGTGCCAGCAGCAGGGACTGGGAGCAGTACTTC	CASSRDWEQYF
NA	TRBV27	TRBJ2-1	NA	TGTGCCAGCAGTTTATTGGAGGGGAATGAGCAGTTCTTC	CASSLLEGNEQFF
NA	TRBV7-3	TRBJ1-1	NA	TGTGCCAGCAGCCCATTAGGCGGGGAAGTGGCTTTCTTT	CASSPLGGEVAFF
TRBD2	TRBV27	TRBJ2-1	once	TGTGCCAGCGTTCCGAGGGTAGCGGGAGTTAATGAGCAGTTCTTC	CASVPRVAGVNEQFF
TRBD1	TRBV5-6	TRBJ1-4	NA	TGTGCCAGCAGTACGACAGGGGGGCCGGAAAAACTGTTTTTT	CASSTTGGPEKLFF
TRBD1	TRBV20-1	TRBJ2-5	NA	TGCAGTGCTAGTGGGACAGGGGCTGGTCAGACCCAGTACTTC	CSASGTGAGQTQYF
NA	TRBV7-9	TRBJ2-7	NA	TGTGCCAGCACGGCCGGTTTCGGGGAGCAGTACTTC	CASTAGFGEQYF
NA	TRBV21-1	TRBJ2-2	few	TGTGCCAGCAGCAAAACGAAGGGAGAGGAGCTGTTTTTT	CASSKTKGEELFF
TRBD1	TRBV6-5	TRBJ2-2	NA	TGTGCCAGCAGTTACGGGACAGGGCATACCGGGGAGCTGTTTTTT	CASSYGTGHTGELFF
NA	TRBV2	TRBJ2-7	NA	TGTGCCAGCAGTTCTAACTCCTATAGAGACGAGCAGTACTTC	CASSSNSYRDEQYF
TRBD2	TRBV28	TRBJ2-5	NA	TGTGCCAGCAGATATTCCCCGGGGGGGCCCCAGTACTTC	CASRYSPGGPQYF
NA	TRBV4-3	TRBJ1-4	once	TGCGCCAGCAGCCAACGGGTTCCTGGTGGGAATGAAAAACTGTTTTTT	CASSQRVPGGNEKLFF
NA	TRBV14	TRBJ2-5	NA	TGTGCCAGCAGCCAAGATCCCGGGTTTGAGACCCAGTACTTC	CASSQDPGFETQYF
TRBD1	TRBV3-1/TRBV3-2	TRBJ1-2	few	TGTGCCAGCAGCCAGGACTCCTCCGGGACAGTTCTCTCCGGCTACACCTTC	CASSQDSSGTVLSGYTF
NA	TRBV7-2	TRBJ2-7	NA	TGTGCCAGCAGCGCCCGCGGGACAGAGTCCTACGAGCAGTACTTC	CASSARGTESYEQYF
NA	TRBV2	TRBJ2-3	NA	TGTGCCACATCCCGGGAGAAGGTAGATACGCAGTATTTT	CATSREKVDTQYF
TRBD1	TRBV5-1	TRBJ2-5	NA	TGCGCCAGCAGCTTGGGTACAGGGGGGATTCAAGAGACCCAGTACTTC	CASSLGTGGIQETQYF
NA	TRBV6-5	TRBJ2-7	NA	TGTGCCAGCAGTTACTCGACTACGGACCCCTACGAGCAGTACTTC	CASSYSTTDPYEQYF
TRBD2	TRBV19	TRBJ2-7	NA	TGTGCCAGTAGTCTCGACGGGGGTAGCGGGAGGTTTAAGCAGTACTTC	CASSLDGGSGRFKQYF
NA	TRBV7-9	TRBJ1-4	NA	TGTGCCAGCAGCTTATGGAGAGAAAAACTGTTTTTT	CASSLWREKLFF
NA	TRBV7-2	TRBJ2-5	NA	TGTGCCAGCAGCTTAATGTCGGTTAGCGTTGAGACCCAGTACTTC	CASSLMSVSVETQYF
NA	TRBV6-6	TRBJ2-2	once	TGTGCCAGCAGTTCCACTTTTTACACCGGGGAGCTGTTTTTT	CASSSTFYTGELFF
TRBD1	TRBV28	TRBJ1-2	NA	TGTGCCAGCAGTTTCTCCGGGACAGGGTCAGTTTATCGTGGCTACACCTTC	CASSFSGTGSVYRGYTF
TRBD1	TRBV15	TRBJ1-5	NA	TGTGCCACCAGCAGACATACAGGGGACCAGCCCCAGCATTTT	CATSRHTGDQPQHF
TRBD1	TRBV19	TRBJ1-4	NA	TGTGCCAGTAGTAAAGGGACAGGGGGTGAAAAACTGTTTTTT	CASSKGTGGEKLFF
NA	TRBV6-5	TRBJ2-7	NA	TGTGCCAGCAGTTACTCGGGGACTCCTACCTACGAGCAGTACTTC	CASSYSGTPTYEQYF
TRBD1	TRBV5-1	TRBJ1-1	NA	TGCGCCAGCAGCTTCACAGGGGCGAACACTGAAGCTTTCTTT	CASSFTGANTEAFF
NA	TRBV18	TRBJ1-3	NA	TGTGCCAGCTCACCCTCTATTAGCTCTGGAAACACCATATATTTT	CASSPSISSGNTIYF
TRBD1	TRBV28	TRBJ1-1	NA	TGTGCCAGCAGTTTATCCACAGGGGTAGGAGAAGCTTTCTTT	CASSLSTGVGEAFF
TRBD2	TRBV27	TRBJ2-3	NA	TGTGCCAGCAGTTCCCTACTAGCGGGACGGACAGATACGCAGTATTTT	CASSSLLAGRTDTQYF
TRBD1	TRBV2	TRBJ1-2	NA	TGTGCCAGCAGCCCTAATCCTACAGGGGTCCCCTATGGCTACACCTTC	CASSPNPTGVPYGYTF
NA	TRBV3-1/TRBV3-2	TRBJ1-1	NA	TGTGCCAGCAGCCCGCCATATGGCGGGAACACTGAAGCTTTCTTT	CASSPPYGGNTEAFF
TRBD2	TRBV6-5	TRBJ2-7	NA	TGTGCCAGCAGTACCGGACTAGCGGGAACCTACGAGCAGTACTTC	CASSTGLAGTYEQYF
NA	TRBV2	TRBJ2-5	NA	TGTGCCAGCAGTGGCGGGATGGGGGAGACCCAGTACTTC	CASSGGMGETQYF
NA	TRBV6-2/TRBV6-3	TRBJ1-3	NA	TGTGCCAGCAGCATGGAGGTGATGCGAAACACCATATATTTT	CASSMEVMRNTIYF
NA	TRBV24-1	TRBJ2-3	NA	TGTGCCACCAGTGTTAATTTAGGCGGCAACACAGATACGCAGTATTTT	CATSVNLGGNTDTQYF
NA	TRBV21-1	TRBJ1-6	NA	TGTGCCAGGGGAACGGGGAGGGGGTCTCTTCGCCTTCGCCCACTCCACTTT	CARGTGRGSLRLRPLHF
TRBD1	TRBV24-1	TRBJ1-2	once	TGTGCCACCAGTGATTCCCACCCGGACAGGGGACATGGCTACACCTTC	CATSDSHPDRGHGYTF
NA	TRBV29-1	TRBJ1-1	NA	TGCAGCGTTTCCTTGAACACTGAAGCTTTCTTT	CSVSLNTEAFF
NA	TRBV3-1/TRBV3-2	TRBJ1-1	NA	TGTGCCAGCAGCCAAGATCTTTCAGGGTATGGCACTGAAGCTTTCTTT	CASSQDLSGYGTEAFF
TRBD2	TRBV5-1	TRBJ2-7	once	TGCGCCAGCAGCATAGGGACTAGCGGAGACTACGAGCAGTACTTC	CASSIGTSGDYEQYF
TRBD2	TRBV5-1	TRBJ2-3	NA	TGCGCCAGCAGCTTGGATAGCGGGAGGGGCACAGATACGCAGTATTTT	CASSLDSGRGTDTQYF
NA	TRBV7-8	TRBJ2-3	NA	TGTGCCAGCAGCCGAGGGGCGACTAGGGCAGATACGCAGTATTTT	CASSRGATRADTQYF
TRBD1	TRBV28	TRBJ2-7	NA	TGTGCCAGCAACCCGTCGGACAGGGAGATGAAGTACTTC	CASNPSDREMKYF
TRBD1	TRBV19	TRBJ1-3	NA	TGTGCCAGTAGCCGGGACAGACTCTCTGGAAACACCATATATTTT	CASSRDRLSGNTIYF
TRBD1	TRBV5-1	TRBJ2-7	NA	TGCGCCAGACTACCGACAGGGTGGGCCTACGAGCAGTACTTC	CARLPTGWAYEQYF
NA	TRBV6-6	TRBJ1-5	NA	TGTGCCAGTACTGGGAGGTTCGATCAGCCCCAGCATTTT	CASTGRFDQPQHF
NA	TRBV29-1	TRBJ1-4	NA	TGCAGCGTTGAAAGGGGTTCTAATGAAAAACTGTTTTTT	CSVERGSNEKLFF
TRBD2	TRBV9	TRBJ2-1	once	TGTGCCAGCTCCATTCTAGCGGGGGGGTTCGACAATGAGCAGTTCTTC	CASSILAGGFDNEQFF
NA	TRBV5-5	TRBJ2-1	NA	TGTGCCAGCAGAGTCACCGGAGCCGATGAGCAGTTCTTC	CASRVTGADEQFF